This is a list of T cell receptor beta chains from one sample in a study of blood T cell repertoires in COVID-19. Clones were sequenced by immunoSEQ multiplex PCR, and TCRdb holds only the in-frame ones, with some missing. The sample carries about 190,000 clones, around 87% recorded once. Sequenced sample: PBMCs or T cells enriched from blood (not recorded which). These receptor sequences come from a woman in her thirties or forties in a cohort exposed to, infected with or recovered from COVID-19 (not recorded which). CDR3s include the opening cysteine and the closing phenylalanine or tryptophan. D genes are given only for firm matches. Size tells how often a clone was seen (once, few, many) or the class of an expanded clone, and some rows leave it out.

TRBJ1-3 TRBV10-3 TRBD1 NA CAIREETGRNTIYF TGTGCCATCAGGGAAGAGACAGGGAGGAACACCATATATTTT
TRBJ1-1 TRBV10-1 NA NA CASSVSPGTEAFF TGCGCCAGCAGTGTTTCCCCGGGCACTGAAGCTTTCTTT
TRBJ2-1 TRBV11-3 NA NA CASSLEVSTLEQFF TGTGCCAGCAGCTTAGAGGTCTCGACTCTTGAGCAGTTCTTC
TRBJ2-7 TRBV28 NA NA CASSRVREARHEQYF TGTGCCAGCAGTCGGGTGAGGGAGGCGAGGCACGAGCAGTACTTC
TRBJ2-5 TRBV5-1 TRBD2 NA CASSELSGGFETQYF TGCGCCAGCAGCGAGTTGAGCGGGGGGTTTGAGACCCAGTACTTC
TRBJ1-2 TRBV7-7 NA NA CASSWGQWDGYTF TGTGCCAGCAGTTGGGGGCAGTGGGATGGCTACACCTTC
TRBJ2-7 TRBV28 NA NA CASSLGLGGGYNEQYF TGTGCCAGCAGTTTAGGACTCGGGGGTGGATACAACGAGCAGTACTTC
TRBJ2-1 TRBV9 TRBD2 NA CASSHFMGLAGVDANEQFF TGTGCCAGCAGCCACTTTATGGGACTAGCGGGAGTAGATGCGAATGAGCAGTTCTTC
TRBJ2-1 TRBV4-2 TRBD2 few CASSQAAGESDEQFF TGTGCCAGCAGCCAAGCAGCGGGAGAAAGCGATGAGCAGTTCTTC
TRBJ2-1 TRBV9 TRBD1 NA CASGQGSYNEQFF TGTGCCAGCGGACAGGGGTCCTACAATGAGCAGTTCTTC
TRBJ1-3 TRBV27 NA NA CASSPLWAGNTIYF TGTGCCAGCAGTCCCCTCTGGGCAGGAAACACCATATATTTT
TRBJ1-3 TRBV5-8 NA NA CASSLGRLSSGNTIYF TGTGCCAGCAGCTTGGGCAGACTTAGCTCTGGAAACACCATATATTTT
TRBJ1-2 TRBV19 NA NA CASSIGSGYGYTF TGTGCCAGTAGTATCGGTTCAGGCTATGGCTACACCTTC
TRBJ2-7 TRBV4-2 TRBD1 NA CASSQTGYEQYF TGTGCCAGCAGCCAGACAGGGTACGAGCAGTACTTC
TRBJ1-2 TRBV28 NA NA CASSLYQGGYTF TGTGCCAGCAGTTTATATCAGGGTGGCTACACCTTC
TRBJ2-1 TRBV7-9 TRBD1 NA CASSPGTGGHYNEQFF TGTGCCAGCAGCCCGGGGACAGGGGGGCATTACAATGAGCAGTTCTTC
TRBJ2-2 TRBV4-1 TRBD1 NA CASSQSRDRSTGELFF TGCGCCAGCAGCCAATCCCGGGACAGGAGCACCGGGGAGCTGTTTTTT
TRBJ2-1 TRBV27 TRBD1 NA CASSHPGQAHNEQFF TGTGCCAGCAGTCACCCAGGACAGGCCCACAATGAGCAGTTCTTC
TRBJ1-6 TRBV5-8 TRBD1 NA CASRAWARGDRDSPLHF TGTGCCAGCAGAGCGTGGGCGAGAGGTGACAGGGATTCACCCCTCCACTTT
TRBJ2-7 TRBV19 NA once CASSIQGLYGQYF TGTGCCAGTAGTATTCAGGGGTTATACGGGCAGTACTTC
TRBJ2-7 TRBV30 TRBD2 NA CAWSGTSGTSSSYEQYF TGTGCCTGGAGCGGGACTAGCGGCACTAGTAGCTCCTACGAGCAGTACTTC
TRBJ1-1 TRBV11-2 NA once CASSLIEGGNLAFF TGTGCCAGCAGCTTGATCGAGGGAGGGAACCTGGCTTTCTTT
TRBJ2-7 TRBV7-2 TRBD1 NA CASSLGDRTTYEQYF TGTGCCAGCAGCCTAGGGGACAGGACCACCTACGAGCAGTACTTC